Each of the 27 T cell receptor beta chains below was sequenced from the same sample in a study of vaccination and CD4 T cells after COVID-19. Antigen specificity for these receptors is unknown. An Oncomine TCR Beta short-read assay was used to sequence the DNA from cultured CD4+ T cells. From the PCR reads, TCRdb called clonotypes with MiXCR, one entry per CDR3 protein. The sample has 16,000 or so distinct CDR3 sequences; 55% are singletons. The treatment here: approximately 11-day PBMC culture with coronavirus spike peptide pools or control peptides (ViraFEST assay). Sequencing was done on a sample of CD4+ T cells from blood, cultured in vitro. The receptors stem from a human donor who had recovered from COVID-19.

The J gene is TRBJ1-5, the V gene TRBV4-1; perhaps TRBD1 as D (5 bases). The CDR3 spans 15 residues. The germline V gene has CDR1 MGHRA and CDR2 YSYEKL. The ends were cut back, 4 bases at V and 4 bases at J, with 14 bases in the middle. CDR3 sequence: CASSRGAQENQPQHF. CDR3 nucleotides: TGCGCCAGCAGCCGAGGGGCGCAAGAAAATCAGCCCCAGCATTTT.

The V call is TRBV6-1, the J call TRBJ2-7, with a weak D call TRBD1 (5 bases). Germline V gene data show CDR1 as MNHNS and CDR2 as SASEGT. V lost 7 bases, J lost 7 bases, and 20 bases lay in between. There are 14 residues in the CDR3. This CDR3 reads CASTSLPGAREQYF. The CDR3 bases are TGTGCCAGCACTTCCCTTCCTGGGGCGAGGGAGCAGTACTTC.

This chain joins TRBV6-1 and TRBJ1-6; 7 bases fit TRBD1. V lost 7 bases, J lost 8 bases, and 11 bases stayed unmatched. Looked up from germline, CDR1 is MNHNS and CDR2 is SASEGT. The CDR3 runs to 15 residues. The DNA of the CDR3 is TGTGCCAGCAAGTCAACTACAGGGGCTTATTCACCCCTCCACTTT. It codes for CASKSTTGAYSPLHF.

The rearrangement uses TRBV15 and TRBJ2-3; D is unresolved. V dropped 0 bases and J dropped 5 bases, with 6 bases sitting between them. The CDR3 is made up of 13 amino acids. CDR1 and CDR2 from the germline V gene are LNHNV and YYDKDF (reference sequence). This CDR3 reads CATSRDPRDTQYF. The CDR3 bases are TGTGCCACCAGCAGAGATCCGCGAGATACGCAGTATTTT.

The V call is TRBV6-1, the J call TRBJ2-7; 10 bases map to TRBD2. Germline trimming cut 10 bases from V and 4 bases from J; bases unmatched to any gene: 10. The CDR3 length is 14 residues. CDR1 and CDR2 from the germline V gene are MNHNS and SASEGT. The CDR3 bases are TGTGCCATAACATCTAGCGGGGGCTCTTACGAGCAGTACTTC. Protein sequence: CAITSSGGSYEQYF.

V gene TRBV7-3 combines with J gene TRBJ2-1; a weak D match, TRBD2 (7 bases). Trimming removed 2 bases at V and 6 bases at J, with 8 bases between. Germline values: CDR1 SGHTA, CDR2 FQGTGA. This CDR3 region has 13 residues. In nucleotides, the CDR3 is TGTGCCAGCAGCTTAGCGGGGGCCAATGAGCAGTTCTTC. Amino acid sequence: CASSLAGANEQFF.

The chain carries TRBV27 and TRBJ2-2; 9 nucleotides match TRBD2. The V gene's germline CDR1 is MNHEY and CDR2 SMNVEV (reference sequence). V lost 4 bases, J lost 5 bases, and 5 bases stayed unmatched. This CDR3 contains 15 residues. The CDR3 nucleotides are TGTGCCAGCAGTTCCGGGACTAGCTGGACCGGGGAGCTGTTTTTT. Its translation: CASSSGTSWTGELFF.

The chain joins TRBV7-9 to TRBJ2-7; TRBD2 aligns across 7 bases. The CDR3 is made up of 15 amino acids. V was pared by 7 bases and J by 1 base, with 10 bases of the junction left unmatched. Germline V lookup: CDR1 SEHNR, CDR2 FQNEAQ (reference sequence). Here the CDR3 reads CASTQGAGVSYEQYF. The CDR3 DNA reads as TGTGCCAGCACCCAAGGGGCGGGAGTTTCCTACGAGCAGTACTTC.

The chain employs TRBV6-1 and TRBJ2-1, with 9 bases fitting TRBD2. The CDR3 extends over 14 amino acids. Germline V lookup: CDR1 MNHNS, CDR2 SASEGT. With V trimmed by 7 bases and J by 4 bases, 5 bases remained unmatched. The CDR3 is CASTGLASYNEQFF. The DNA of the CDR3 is TGTGCCAGCACCGGACTAGCGAGTTACAATGAGCAGTTCTTC.

For the CDR3, the DNA is TGTGCCAGCACCTCTGAAGCGAGCAACACAGATACGCAGTATTTT. Its protein is CASTSEASNTDTQYF. The chain has TRBV7-2 and TRBJ2-3; no firm D call. Germline-derived CDR1 and CDR2 are SGHTA and FQGNSA. Trimming took off 7 bases at V and 2 bases at J, with 16 bases between the two ends. The CDR3 is made up of 15 amino acids.

CDR3 in amino acids: CASSSGTGYTF. The CDR3 DNA follows: TGTGCCAGCAGTTCCGGGACTGGCTACACCTTC. The rearrangement links TRBV12-3 or TRBV12-4 to TRBJ1-2; TRBD1 might be the D (5 bases). CDR3 length: 11 residues. V lost 4 bases, J lost 7 bases, and 7 bases lay in between.

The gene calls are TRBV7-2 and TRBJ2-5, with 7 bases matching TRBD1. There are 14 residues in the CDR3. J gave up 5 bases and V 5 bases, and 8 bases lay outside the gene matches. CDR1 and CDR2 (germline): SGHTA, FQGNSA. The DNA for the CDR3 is TGTGCCAGCAGCCCCCAAGGGGGCTGGGAGACCCAGTACTTC. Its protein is CASSPQGGWETQYF.

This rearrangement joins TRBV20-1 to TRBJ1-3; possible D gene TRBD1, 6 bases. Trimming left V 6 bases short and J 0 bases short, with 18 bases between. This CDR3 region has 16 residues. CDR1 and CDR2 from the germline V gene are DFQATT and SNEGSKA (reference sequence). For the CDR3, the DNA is TGCAGTGCCGAAGGGGCCAGGGGAATCTCTGGAAACACCATATATTTT. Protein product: CSAEGARGISGNTIYF.

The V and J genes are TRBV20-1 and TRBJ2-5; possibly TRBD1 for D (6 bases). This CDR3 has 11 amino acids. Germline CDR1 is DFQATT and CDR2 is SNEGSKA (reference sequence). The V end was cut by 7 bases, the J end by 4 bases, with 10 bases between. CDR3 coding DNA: TGCAGTGGGGGGCGGCCAGAGACCCAGTACTTC. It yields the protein CSGGRPETQYF.

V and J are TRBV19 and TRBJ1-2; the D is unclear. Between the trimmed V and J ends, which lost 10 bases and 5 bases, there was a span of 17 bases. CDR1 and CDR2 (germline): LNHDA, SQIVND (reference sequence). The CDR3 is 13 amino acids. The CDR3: CATRDPPGYGYTF. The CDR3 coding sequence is TGTGCCACTCGAGATCCTCCGGGATATGGCTACACCTTC.

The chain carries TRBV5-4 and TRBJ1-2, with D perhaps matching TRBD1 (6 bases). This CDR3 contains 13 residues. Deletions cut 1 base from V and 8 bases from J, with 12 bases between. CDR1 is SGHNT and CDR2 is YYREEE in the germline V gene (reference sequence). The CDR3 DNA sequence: TGTGCCAGCAGCTTGACGGGGGCGGGAGGCTACACCTTC. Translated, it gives CASSLTGAGGYTF.

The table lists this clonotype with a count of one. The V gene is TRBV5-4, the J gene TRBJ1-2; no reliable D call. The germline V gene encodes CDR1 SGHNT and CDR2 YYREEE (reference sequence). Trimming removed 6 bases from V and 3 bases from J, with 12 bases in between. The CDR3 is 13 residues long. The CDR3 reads CASTSSGYYGYTF. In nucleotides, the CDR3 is TGTGCCAGCACCTCCTCGGGTTACTATGGCTACACCTTC.

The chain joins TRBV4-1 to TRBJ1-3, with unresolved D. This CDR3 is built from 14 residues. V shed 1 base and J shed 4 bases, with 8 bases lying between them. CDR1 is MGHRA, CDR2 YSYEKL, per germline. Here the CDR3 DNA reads TGCGCCAGCAGCCAAGGTCAGCCGGGAAACACCATATATTTT. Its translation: CASSQGQPGNTIYF.

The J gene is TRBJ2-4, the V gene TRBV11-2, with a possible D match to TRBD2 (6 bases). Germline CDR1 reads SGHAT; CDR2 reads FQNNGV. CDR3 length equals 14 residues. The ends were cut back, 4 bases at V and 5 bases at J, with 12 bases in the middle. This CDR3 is CASSSSPGENIQYF. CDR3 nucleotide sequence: TGTGCCAGCAGCTCCTCTCCGGGGGAAAACATTCAGTACTTC.

CDR3 coding DNA: TGTGCCAGCAGTGCAAGGGGGAACACCGGGGAGCTGTTTTTT. It encodes CASSARGNTGELFF. The chain uses TRBV2 and TRBJ2-2; a possible D gene is TRBD1 (5 bases). Per germline, CDR1 SNHLY and CDR2 FYNNEI. This CDR3 has 14 amino acids. V lost 4 bases and J 1 base, leaving 7 bases between the germline ends.

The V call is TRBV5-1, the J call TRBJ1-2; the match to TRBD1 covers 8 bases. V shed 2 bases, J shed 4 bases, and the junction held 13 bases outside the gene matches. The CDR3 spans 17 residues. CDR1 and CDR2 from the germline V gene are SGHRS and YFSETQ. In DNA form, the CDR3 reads TGCGCCAGCAGCTTAAGCCGTCGGACAGGGTATGGCTATGGCTACACCTTC. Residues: CASSLSRRTGYGYGYTF.

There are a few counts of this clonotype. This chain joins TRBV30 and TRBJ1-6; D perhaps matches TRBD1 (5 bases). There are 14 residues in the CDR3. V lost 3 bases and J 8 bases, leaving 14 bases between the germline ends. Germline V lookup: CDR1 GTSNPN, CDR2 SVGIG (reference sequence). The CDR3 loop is CAWRGDGGHSPLHF. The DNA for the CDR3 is TGTGCCTGGAGGGGGGACGGAGGCCATTCACCCCTCCACTTT.

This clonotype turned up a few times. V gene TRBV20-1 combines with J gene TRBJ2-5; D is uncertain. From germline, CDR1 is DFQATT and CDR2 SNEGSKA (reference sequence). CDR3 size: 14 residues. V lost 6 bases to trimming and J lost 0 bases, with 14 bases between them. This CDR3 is CSAHASIDQETQYF. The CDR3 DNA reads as TGCAGTGCCCATGCTTCTATCGACCAAGAGACCCAGTACTTC.

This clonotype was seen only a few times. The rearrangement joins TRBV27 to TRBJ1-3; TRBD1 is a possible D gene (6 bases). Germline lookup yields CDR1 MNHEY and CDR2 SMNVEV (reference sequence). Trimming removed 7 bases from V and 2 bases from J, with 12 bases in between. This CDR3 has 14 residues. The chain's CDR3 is CASIKGGPGNTIYF. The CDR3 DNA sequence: TGTGCCAGCATCAAAGGGGGACCTGGAAACACCATATATTTT.

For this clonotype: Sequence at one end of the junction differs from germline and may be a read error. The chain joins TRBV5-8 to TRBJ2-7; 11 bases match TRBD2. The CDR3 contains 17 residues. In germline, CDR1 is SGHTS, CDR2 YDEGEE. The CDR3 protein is CASSRETGTSGSHEQYF. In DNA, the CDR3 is TGTGCCAGCAGCCGTGAAACCGGGACTAGCGGCTCCCACGAGCAGTACTTC. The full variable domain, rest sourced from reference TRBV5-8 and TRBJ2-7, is EAGVTQSPTHLIKTRGQQATLRCSPISGHTSVYWYQQALGLGLQFLLWYDEGEERNRGNFPPRFSGRQFPNYSSELNVNALELEDSALYLCASSRETGTSGSHEQYFGPGTRLTVT.

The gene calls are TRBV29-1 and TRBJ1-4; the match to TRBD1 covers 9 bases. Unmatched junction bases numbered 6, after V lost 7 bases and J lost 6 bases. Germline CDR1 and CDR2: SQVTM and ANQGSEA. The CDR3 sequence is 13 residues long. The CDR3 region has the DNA TGCAGCGCACAGGGGGCCGGAGATGAAAAACTGTTTTTT. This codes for CSAQGAGDEKLFF.

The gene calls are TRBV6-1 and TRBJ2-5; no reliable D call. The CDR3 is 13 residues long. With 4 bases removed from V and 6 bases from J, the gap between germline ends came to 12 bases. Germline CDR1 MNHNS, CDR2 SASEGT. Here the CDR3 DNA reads TGTGCCAGCAGTGTGGCCCCCTTTCAGACCCAGTACTTC. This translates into CASSVAPFQTQYF.